This T cell receptor beta chain appears in the sequencing data of a study of CD8+ T cells in alopecia areata. Alopecia areata patients gave lesional scalp punch biopsies and peripheral blood samples. PBMCs, the starting material, were the source of sorted CD4+ and CD8+ T cells. This clone was found a few times. Its matching antigen is unknown. The V and J ends lost 5 bases and 4 bases respectively, with 11 bases between them. Germline V gene sequence: CDR1 SEHNR, CDR2 FQNEAQ (reference sequence). The CDR3 totals 13 residues. Sequencing templates came from extracted RNA that was reverse transcribed into cDNA. Sequenced by immunoSEQ multiplex PCR; TCRdb stores in-frame clones only, minus some. The sample includes approximately 82,000 clones, approximately 50% of them seen just once. General study points: Mice gave a clearer picture of TCR sharing than patients did, possibly for HLA-related reasons. Compared with normal scalp, lesional scalp had higher clonality and more expanded CD8+ clones.

This rearrangement joins TRBV7-9 to TRBJ1-1, with D perhaps matching TRBD1 (6 bases). This TCR was recovered from a human donor with alopecia areata. Sequencing was carried out using NKG2D-high CD8+ T cells sorted from blood. The CDR3 region is CASSPGAGTEAFF. In DNA form, the CDR3 reads TGTGCCAGCAGCCCGGGGGCTGGCACTGAAGCTTTCTTT.